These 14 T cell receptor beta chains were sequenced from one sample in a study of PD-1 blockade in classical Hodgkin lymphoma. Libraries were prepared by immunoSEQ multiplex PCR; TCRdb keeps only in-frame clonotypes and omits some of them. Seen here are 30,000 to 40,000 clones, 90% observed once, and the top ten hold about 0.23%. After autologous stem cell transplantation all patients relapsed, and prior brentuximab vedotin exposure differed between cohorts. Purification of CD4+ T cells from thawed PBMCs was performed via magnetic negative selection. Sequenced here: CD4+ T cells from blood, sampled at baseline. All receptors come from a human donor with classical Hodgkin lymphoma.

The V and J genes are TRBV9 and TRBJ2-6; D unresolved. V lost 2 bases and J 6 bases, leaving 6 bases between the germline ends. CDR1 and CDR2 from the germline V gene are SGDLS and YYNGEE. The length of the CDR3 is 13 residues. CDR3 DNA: TGTGCCAGCAGCGTTGGGGAGGCCAACGTCCTGACTTTC. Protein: CASSVGEANVLTF.

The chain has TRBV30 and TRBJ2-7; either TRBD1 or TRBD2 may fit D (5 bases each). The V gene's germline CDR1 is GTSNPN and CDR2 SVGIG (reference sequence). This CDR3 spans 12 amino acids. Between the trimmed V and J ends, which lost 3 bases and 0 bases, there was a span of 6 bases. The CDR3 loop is CAWRGPSYEQYF. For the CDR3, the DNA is TGTGCCTGGAGGGGACCCTCCTACGAGCAGTACTTC.

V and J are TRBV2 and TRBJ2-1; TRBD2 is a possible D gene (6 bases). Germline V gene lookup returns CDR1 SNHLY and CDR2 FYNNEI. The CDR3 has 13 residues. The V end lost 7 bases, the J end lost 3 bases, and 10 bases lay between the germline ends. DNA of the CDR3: TGTGCCAGCATTGGGACTTTCTACAATGAGCAGTTCTTC. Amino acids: CASIGTFYNEQFF. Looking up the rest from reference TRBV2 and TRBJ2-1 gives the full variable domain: EPEVTQTPSHQVTQMGQEVILRCVPISNHLYFYWYRQILGQKVEFLVSFYNNEISEKSEIFDDQFSVERPDGSNFTLKIRSTKLEDSAMYFCASIGTFYNEQFFGPGTRLTVL.

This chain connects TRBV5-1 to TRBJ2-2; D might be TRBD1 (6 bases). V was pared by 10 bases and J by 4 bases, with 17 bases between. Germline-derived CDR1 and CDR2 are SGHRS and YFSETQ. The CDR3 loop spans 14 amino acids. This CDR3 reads CACEYKGGTGELFF. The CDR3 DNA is TGCGCCTGCGAGTACAAAGGGGGCACCGGGGAGCTGTTTTTT.

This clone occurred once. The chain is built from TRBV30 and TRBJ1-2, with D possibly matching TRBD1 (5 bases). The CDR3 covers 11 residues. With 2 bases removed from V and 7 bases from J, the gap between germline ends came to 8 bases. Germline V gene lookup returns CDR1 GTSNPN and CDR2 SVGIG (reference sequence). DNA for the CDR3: TGTGCCTGGAGTTCAGGGTTTGGCTACACCTTC. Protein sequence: CAWSSGFGYTF.

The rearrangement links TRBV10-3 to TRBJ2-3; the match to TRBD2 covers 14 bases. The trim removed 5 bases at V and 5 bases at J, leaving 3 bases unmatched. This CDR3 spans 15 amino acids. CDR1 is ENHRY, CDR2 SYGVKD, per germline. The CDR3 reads CAISRGTSGRDTQYF. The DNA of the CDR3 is TGTGCCATCAGTCGAGGGACTAGCGGGAGAGATACGCAGTATTTT.

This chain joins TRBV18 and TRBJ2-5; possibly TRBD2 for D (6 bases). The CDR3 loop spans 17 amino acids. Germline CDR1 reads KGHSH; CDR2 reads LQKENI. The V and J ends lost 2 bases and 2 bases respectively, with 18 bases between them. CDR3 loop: CASSPLMVGGGQETQYF. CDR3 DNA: TGTGCCAGCTCACCATTGATGGTTGGTGGGGGGCAAGAGACCCAGTACTTC.

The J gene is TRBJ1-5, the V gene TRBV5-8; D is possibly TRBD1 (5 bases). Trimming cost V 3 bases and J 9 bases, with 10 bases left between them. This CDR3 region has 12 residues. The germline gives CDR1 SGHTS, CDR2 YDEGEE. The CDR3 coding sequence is TGTGCCAGCAGCTGGACCGGGGGGCCCCAGCATTTT. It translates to CASSWTGGPQHF.

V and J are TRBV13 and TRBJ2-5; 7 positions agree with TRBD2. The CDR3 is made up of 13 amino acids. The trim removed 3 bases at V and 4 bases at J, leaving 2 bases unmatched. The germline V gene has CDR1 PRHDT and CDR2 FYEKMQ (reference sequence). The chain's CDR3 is CASSFPGGETQYF. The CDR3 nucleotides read TGTGCCAGCAGCTTTCCGGGAGGAGAGACCCAGTACTTC.

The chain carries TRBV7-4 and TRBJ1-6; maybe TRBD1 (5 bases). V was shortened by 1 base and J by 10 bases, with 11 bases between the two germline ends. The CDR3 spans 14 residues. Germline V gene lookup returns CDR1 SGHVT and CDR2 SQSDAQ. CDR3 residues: CASSLVQGTSPLHF. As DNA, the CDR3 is TGTGCCAGCAGCTTAGTGCAGGGTACCTCACCCCTCCACTTT.

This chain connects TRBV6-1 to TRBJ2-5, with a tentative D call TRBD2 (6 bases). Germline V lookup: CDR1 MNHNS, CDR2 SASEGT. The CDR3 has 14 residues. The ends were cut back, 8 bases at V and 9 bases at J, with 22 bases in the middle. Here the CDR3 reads CASDRGGNQGAQYF. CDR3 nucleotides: TGTGCCAGCGACAGAGGAGGGAACCAAGGGGCCCAGTACTTC.

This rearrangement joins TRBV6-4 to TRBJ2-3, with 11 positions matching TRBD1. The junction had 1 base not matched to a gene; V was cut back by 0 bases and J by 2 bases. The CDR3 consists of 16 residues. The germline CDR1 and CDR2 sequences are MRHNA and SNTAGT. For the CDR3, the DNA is TGTGCCAGCAGTGACTCAGGACAGGGGGCCACAGATACGCAGTATTTT. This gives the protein CASSDSGQGATDTQYF.

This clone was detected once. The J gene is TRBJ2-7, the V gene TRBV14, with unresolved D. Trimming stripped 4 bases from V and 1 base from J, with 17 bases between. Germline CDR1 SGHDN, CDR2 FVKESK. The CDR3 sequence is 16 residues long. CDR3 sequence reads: CASSPVQTALSYEQYF. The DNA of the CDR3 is TGTGCCAGCAGCCCTGTACAGACCGCCTTATCCTACGAGCAGTACTTC.

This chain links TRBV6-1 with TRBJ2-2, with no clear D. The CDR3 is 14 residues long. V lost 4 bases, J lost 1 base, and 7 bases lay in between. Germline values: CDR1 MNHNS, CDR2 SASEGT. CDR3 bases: TGTGCCAGCAGTGTTTGGCAGAACACCGGGGAGCTGTTTTTT. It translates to CASSVWQNTGELFF.